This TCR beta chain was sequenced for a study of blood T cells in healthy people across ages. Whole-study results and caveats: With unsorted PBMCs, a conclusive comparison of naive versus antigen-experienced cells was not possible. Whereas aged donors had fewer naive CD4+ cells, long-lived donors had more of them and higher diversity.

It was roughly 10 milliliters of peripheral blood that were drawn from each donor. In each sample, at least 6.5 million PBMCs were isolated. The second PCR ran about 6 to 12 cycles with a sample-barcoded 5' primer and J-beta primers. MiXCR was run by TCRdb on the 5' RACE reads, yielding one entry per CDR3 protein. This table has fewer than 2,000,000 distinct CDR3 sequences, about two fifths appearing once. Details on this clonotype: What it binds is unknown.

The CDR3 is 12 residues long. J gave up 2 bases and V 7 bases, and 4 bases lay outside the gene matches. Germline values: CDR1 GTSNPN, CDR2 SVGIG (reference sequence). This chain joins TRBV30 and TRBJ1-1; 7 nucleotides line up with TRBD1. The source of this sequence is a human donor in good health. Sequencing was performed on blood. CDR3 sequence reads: CAYGQVNTEAFF. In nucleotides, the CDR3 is TGTGCCTATGGACAGGTCAACACTGAAGCTTTCTTT.